The 16 T cell receptor beta chains below all came from one sample that was sequenced in a study of T cell repertoires in cytomegalovirus infection. TCRdb re-derived calls from the reads in MiXCR, one entry per CDR3 protein. The profile shows 200,000 to 300,000 distinct CDR3 sequences, around 13% of them singletons. Sequencing used PBMCs. Receptors originate from a human donor in good health (CMV status not recorded). Some clones in this sample may be carry-over from other donors' samples.

This clonotype was seen repeatedly, ten times or more. This chain links TRBV2 with TRBJ2-3; no firm D call. CDR3 size: 14 residues. Between the trimmed V and J ends, which lost 6 bases and 1 base, there was a span of 11 bases. Germline-derived CDR1 and CDR2 are SNHLY and FYNNEI. Written as DNA, the CDR3 is TGTGCCAGCAGCGCTAGTCGGGGCACAGATACGCAGTATTTT. Protein sequence: CASSASRGTDTQYF.

The table lists this clonotype with a count of one. This chain connects TRBV5-4 to TRBJ2-2, with D perhaps assigned TRBD1 or TRBD2 (5 bases each). V lost 7 bases, J lost 5 bases, and 18 bases lay in between. Germline assignment: CDR1 SGHNT and CDR2 YYREEE (reference sequence). CDR3 length: 15 amino acids. CDR3 region: CASEGDRGQTGELFF. The CDR3 bases are TGTGCCAGCGAAGGGGACCGGGGTCAGACCGGGGAGCTGTTTTTT.

J is TRBJ2-5 and V is TRBV20-1; D gene unclear. Germline loops: CDR1 DFQATT, CDR2 SNEGSKA (reference sequence). This CDR3 is built from 8 residues. Trimming shortened V by 6 bases and J by 5 bases, and 1 base separated the two germline ends. CDR3 loop: CSAETQYF. In DNA, the CDR3 is TGCAGTGCGGAGACCCAGTACTTC.

This clonotype was counted between two and nine times. CDR3 protein: CSANHGTGVGEAFF. The CDR3 DNA reads as TGCAGTGCCAACCACGGGACAGGGGTTGGTGAAGCTTTCTTT. This chain links TRBV20-1 with TRBJ1-1; 10 nucleotides agree with TRBD1. The germline V gene encodes CDR1 DFQATT and CDR2 SNEGSKA (reference sequence). This CDR3 has 14 amino acids. Trimming removed 6 bases from V and 7 bases from J; junction bases left unmatched: 11.

This clonotype occurred a few times. The chain employs TRBV28 and TRBJ2-1; TRBD1 is a possible D gene (6 bases). The germline V gene has CDR1 MDHEN and CDR2 SYDVKM. The V end was cut by 5 bases, the J end by 5 bases, with 19 bases between. The CDR3 is 16 residues long. The CDR3 region is CASSLPRGGLDNEQFF. For the CDR3, the DNA is TGTGCCAGCAGTCTTCCCAGGGGTGGGCTCGACAATGAGCAGTTCTTC.

The genes are TRBV6-1 and TRBJ1-1; D is unclear. The CDR3 has 13 amino acids. Germline loops: CDR1 MNHNS, CDR2 SASEGT. Trimming stripped 6 bases from V and 4 bases from J, with 12 bases between. CDR3 coding DNA: TGTGCCAGCAGGTCCTGGGAAGGCACTGAAGCTTTCTTT. It is translated as CASRSWEGTEAFF.

V usage is TRBV25-1 and J usage is TRBJ1-2, with D tentatively TRBD1 (6 bases). V lost 8 bases, J lost 0 bases, and 10 bases lay in between. CDR1 is MGHDK and CDR2 is SYGVNS in the germline V gene. This CDR3 has 13 amino acids. CDR3 loop: CASGGQPNYGYTF. CDR3 nucleotide sequence: TGTGCCAGCGGTGGACAGCCTAACTATGGCTACACCTTC.

The sample holds many counts of this clonotype. V and J are TRBV6-5 and TRBJ2-4; 9 bases match TRBD2. The CDR3 is made up of 15 amino acids. CDR1 MNHEY and CDR2 SVGAGI come from the germline V gene. The J segment lost 7 bases and the V segment lost 0 bases, leaving 4 bases of the junction unmatched. The CDR3 is CASSYSTSGVNIQYF. The CDR3 DNA reads TGTGCCAGCAGTTACTCGACTAGCGGTGTGAACATTCAGTACTTC.

This clonotype was seen only a few times. The chain recombines TRBV20-1 with TRBJ2-5, with 7 bases fitting TRBD1. V shed 1 base, J shed 2 bases, and the junction held 4 bases outside the gene matches. Germline V gene lookup returns CDR1 DFQATT and CDR2 SNEGSKA (reference sequence). CDR3 length equals 14 residues. The CDR3 spells CSARVTGAQETQYF. CDR3 coding DNA: TGCAGTGCTAGAGTAACAGGGGCTCAAGAGACCCAGTACTTC.

This clonotype turned up a few times. V usage is TRBV20-1 and J usage is TRBJ2-1, with D perhaps TRBD2 (6 bases). Germline V CDR1 and CDR2: DFQATT, SNEGSKA (reference sequence). The CDR3 length is 14 residues. V lost 6 bases to trimming and J lost 7 bases, with 19 bases between them. CDR3 sequence reads: CSAPQSPGGNEQFF. The DNA for the CDR3 is TGCAGTGCGCCTCAAAGCCCCGGGGGTAATGAGCAGTTCTTC.

The sample holds many counts of this clonotype. The chain uses TRBV4-2 and TRBJ1-2, with D tentatively TRBD1 (6 bases). V lost 1 base and J 1 base, leaving 16 bases between the germline ends. Germline CDR1 LGHNA, CDR2 YNFKEQ. The CDR3 runs 17 residues. The CDR3 sequence: CASSQVRLGGDNYGYTF. The CDR3 DNA reads as TGTGCCAGCAGCCAAGTTCGTCTAGGGGGGGATAACTATGGCTACACCTTC.

This clonotype occurred many times. The chain uses TRBV7-2 and TRBJ2-1, with D possibly called TRBD1 or TRBD2 (5 bases each). Germline CDR1 reads SGHTA; CDR2 reads FQGNSA. V shed 1 base and J shed 8 bases, with 18 bases lying between them. The CDR3 has 16 residues. The CDR3 nucleotides read TGTGCCAGCAGCTTAGAACGGGACGAGCGAGGCCATGAGCAGTTCTTC. It specifies CASSLERDERGHEQFF.

A few counts support this clonotype. This sequence joins TRBV9 and TRBJ2-2, with D tentatively TRBD2 (6 bases). CDR1 SGDLS and CDR2 YYNGEE come from the germline V gene. This CDR3 contains 15 residues. The V and J ends lost 5 bases and 1 base respectively, with 12 bases between them. CDR3 amino acids: CASSRLDQNTGELFF. In DNA, the CDR3 is TGTGCCAGCAGTCGACTAGATCAGAACACCGGGGAGCTGTTTTTT.

This clonotype was counted many times. The chain combines TRBV7-9 with TRBJ2-7, with TRBD2 matching over 9 bases. The CDR3 extends over 15 amino acids. V shed 1 base, J shed 5 bases, and the junction held 6 bases outside the gene matches. Germline V gene lookup returns CDR1 SEHNR and CDR2 FQNEAQ (reference sequence). The CDR3 coding sequence is TGTGCCAGCAGCTTAGGCCGAGGCGGGGGGGACGAGCAGTACTTC. This sequence encodes CASSLGRGGGDEQYF.

The chain is built from TRBV7-9 and TRBJ2-1; no definite D call. Trimming shortened V by 5 bases and J by 1 base, and 3 bases separated the two germline ends. This CDR3 has 12 residues. Germline-derived CDR1 and CDR2 are SEHNR and FQNEAQ (reference sequence). The CDR3 DNA is TGTGCCAGCAGCACGTCCTACAATGAGCAGTTCTTC. Protein: CASSTSYNEQFF.

This clonotype was seen repeatedly, ten times or more. The chain uses TRBV20-1 and TRBJ2-1; TRBD2 might be the D (6 bases). V lost 2 bases, J lost 6 bases, and 14 bases lay in between. The CDR3 consists of 14 residues. The germline gives CDR1 DFQATT, CDR2 SNEGSKA (reference sequence). The CDR3, as DNA: TGCAGTGCTAGACACATTGCGGGGCGCAATGAGCAGTTCTTC. Translating it yields CSARHIAGRNEQFF.